This TCR beta chain was captured in a study of beta chain features in type 1 diabetes. For this clone: The antigen remains undetermined.

Expressed TCRB transcripts were sequenced because the entire RNA isolate underwent reverse transcription. The method was immunoSEQ multiplex PCR; TCRdb's version includes in-frame clones alone and lacks a portion of them. This sample has some 190,000 clones; under 9.5% occur once, and the top ten carry roughly 0.5%. General study results and limits: There was a moderate but significant shortening of TCRB CDR3s in all four CD4+ subsets of Type 1 diabetes patients.

V lost 7 bases to trimming and J lost 7 bases; unmatched junction nucleotides: 9. The CDR3 loop spans 15 amino acids. Germline CDR1 MDHEN, CDR2 SYDVKM. Sequencing was performed on central memory CD4+ T cells from blood. This chain connects TRBV28 to TRBJ1-4; 10 bases line up with TRBD1. The source of this sequence is a man aged 18 to 29 with type 1 diabetes. Here the CDR3 reads CASNKPGQGSEKLFF. In nucleotides, the CDR3 is TGTGCCAGCAACAAACCGGGACAGGGGAGTGAAAAACTGTTTTTT.